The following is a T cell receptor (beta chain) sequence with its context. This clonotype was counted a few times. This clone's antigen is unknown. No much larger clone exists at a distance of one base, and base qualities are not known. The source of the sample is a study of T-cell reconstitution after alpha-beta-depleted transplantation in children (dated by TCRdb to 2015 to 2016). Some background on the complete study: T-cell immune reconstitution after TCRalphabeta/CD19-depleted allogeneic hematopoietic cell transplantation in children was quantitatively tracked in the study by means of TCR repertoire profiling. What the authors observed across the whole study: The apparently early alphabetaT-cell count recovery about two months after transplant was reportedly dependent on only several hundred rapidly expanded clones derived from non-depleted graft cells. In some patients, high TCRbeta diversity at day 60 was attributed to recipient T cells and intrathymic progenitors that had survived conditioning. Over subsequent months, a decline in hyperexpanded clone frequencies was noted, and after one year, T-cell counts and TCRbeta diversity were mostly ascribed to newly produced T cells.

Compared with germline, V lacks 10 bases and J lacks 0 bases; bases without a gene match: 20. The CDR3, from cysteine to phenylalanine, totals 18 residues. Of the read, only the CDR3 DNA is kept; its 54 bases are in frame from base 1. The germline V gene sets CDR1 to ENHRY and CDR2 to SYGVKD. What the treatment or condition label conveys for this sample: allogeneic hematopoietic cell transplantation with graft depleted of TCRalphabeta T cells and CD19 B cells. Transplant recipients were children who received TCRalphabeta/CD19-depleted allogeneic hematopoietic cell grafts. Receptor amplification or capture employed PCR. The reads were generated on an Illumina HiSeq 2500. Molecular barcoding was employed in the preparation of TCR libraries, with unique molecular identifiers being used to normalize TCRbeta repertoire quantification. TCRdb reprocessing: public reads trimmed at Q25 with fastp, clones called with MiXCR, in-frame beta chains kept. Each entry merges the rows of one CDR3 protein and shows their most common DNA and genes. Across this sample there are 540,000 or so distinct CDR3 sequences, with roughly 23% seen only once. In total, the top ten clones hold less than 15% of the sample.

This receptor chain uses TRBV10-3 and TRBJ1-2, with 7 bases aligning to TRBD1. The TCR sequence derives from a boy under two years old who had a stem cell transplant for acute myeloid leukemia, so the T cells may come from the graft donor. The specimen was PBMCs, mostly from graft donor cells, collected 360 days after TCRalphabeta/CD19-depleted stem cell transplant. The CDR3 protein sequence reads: CATHPNGRDSTSNYGYTF. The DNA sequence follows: TGTGCCACCCACCCTAACGGCCGGGACAGCACGTCTAACTATGGCTACACCTTC.